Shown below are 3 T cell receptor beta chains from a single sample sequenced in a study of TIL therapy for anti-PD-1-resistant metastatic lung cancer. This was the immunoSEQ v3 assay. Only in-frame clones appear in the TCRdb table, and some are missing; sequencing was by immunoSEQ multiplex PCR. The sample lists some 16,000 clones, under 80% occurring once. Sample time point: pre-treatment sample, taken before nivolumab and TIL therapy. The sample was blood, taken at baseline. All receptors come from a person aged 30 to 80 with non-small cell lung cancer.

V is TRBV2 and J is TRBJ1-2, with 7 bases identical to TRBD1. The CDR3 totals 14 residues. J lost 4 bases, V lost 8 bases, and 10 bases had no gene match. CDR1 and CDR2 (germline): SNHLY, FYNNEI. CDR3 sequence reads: CASDAGQTPYGYTF. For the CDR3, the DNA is TGTGCCAGCGACGCGGGACAGACCCCCTATGGCTACACCTTC.

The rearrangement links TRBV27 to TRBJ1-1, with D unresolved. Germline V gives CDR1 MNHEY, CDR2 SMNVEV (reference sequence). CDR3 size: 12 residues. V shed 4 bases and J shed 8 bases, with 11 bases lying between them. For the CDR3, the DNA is TGTGCCAGCAGTTATATGGGAGAGGAAGCTTTCTTT. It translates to CASSYMGEEAFF.

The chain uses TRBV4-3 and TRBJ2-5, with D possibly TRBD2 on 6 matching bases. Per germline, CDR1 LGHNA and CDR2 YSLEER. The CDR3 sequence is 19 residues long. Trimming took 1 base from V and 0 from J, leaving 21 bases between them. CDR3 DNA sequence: TGCGCCAGCAGCCAAGCGGAACACGGGAGTACAGTGTACCAAGAGACCCAGTACTTC. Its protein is CASSQAEHGSTVYQETQYF.